The 23 T cell receptor beta chains below come from one sample, sequenced in a study of cytomegalovirus exposure and HLA in healthy donors. PCR amplification relied on 60 Vbeta primers (plus 13 Jbeta primers). Libraries were prepared by immunoSEQ multiplex PCR; TCRdb keeps only in-frame clonotypes and omits some of them. The sample lists under 250,000 clones, approximately 82% occurring once. Sequencing input: PBMCs. These TCRs come from a male donor in good health and CMV-seronegative.

V and J are TRBV28 and TRBJ2-5, with 7 positions matching TRBD2. CDR3 size: 15 residues. The V segment lost 7 bases and the J segment 5 bases; nucleotides outside the gene matches: 13. Germline V gene data show CDR1 as MDHEN and CDR2 as SYDVKM. The CDR3 region has the DNA TGTGCCAGCACCCTGGGTAGCGGGTCCAGGGAGACCCAGTACTTC. It yields the protein CASTLGSGSRETQYF.

J is TRBJ1-5 and V is TRBV6-6, with D perhaps matching TRBD1 (6 bases). From germline, CDR1 is MNHNY and CDR2 SVGAGI (reference sequence). The CDR3 covers 12 residues. Trimming stripped 10 bases from V and 5 bases from J, with 12 bases between. CDR3 nucleotide sequence: TGTGCCATCACGACAGGAGATCAGCCCCAGCATTTT. It is translated as CAITTGDQPQHF.

Concerning this clone itself: This same CDR3 is encoded by further DNA sequences in the sample. The J gene is TRBJ2-7, the V gene TRBV19; D possibly corresponds to TRBD2 (6 bases). Germline CDR1 LNHDA, CDR2 SQIVND (reference sequence). V was trimmed by 3 bases and J by 4 bases, leaving 10 bases between them. The CDR3 has 13 residues. The CDR3 sequence is CASSIQGGYEQYF. As DNA, the CDR3 is TGTGCCAGTAGTATTCAGGGAGGTTACGAGCAGTACTTC.

The chain links TRBV5-4 to TRBJ2-1; D perhaps matches TRBD1 (6 bases). V dropped 3 bases and J dropped 0 bases, with 16 bases sitting between them. The CDR3 sequence is 17 residues long. The V gene's germline CDR1 is SGHNT and CDR2 YYREEE (reference sequence). This CDR3 reads CASSWETGVSSYNEQFF. In DNA, the CDR3 is TGTGCCAGCAGCTGGGAGACAGGAGTAAGCTCCTACAATGAGCAGTTCTTC.

The V call is TRBV6-1, the J call TRBJ2-5; TRBD2 aligns across 13 bases. V lost 2 bases to trimming and J lost 3 bases; unmatched junction nucleotides: 3. This CDR3 spans 16 amino acids. The germline V gene encodes CDR1 MNHNS and CDR2 SASEGT. CDR3 protein: CASSERTSGSKETQYF. The CDR3 DNA is TGTGCCAGCAGTGAAAGGACTAGCGGGAGTAAAGAGACCCAGTACTTC.

The V gene is TRBV6-4, the J gene TRBJ1-4, with 9 bases matching TRBD1. With 7 bases clipped from V and 8 bases from J, the junction kept 8 bases outside the gene matches. Germline values: CDR1 MRHNA, CDR2 SNTAGT. The CDR3 has 14 amino acids. CDR3 region: CASNNRDREEKLFF. CDR3 sequence (DNA): TGTGCCAGCAATAACCGGGACAGGGAAGAAAAACTGTTTTTT.

The V gene is TRBV27, the J gene TRBJ1-6, with D perhaps matching TRBD1 (6 bases). Germline V gene data show CDR1 as MNHEY and CDR2 as SMNVEV (reference sequence). CDR3 length equals 13 residues. Trimming shortened V by 5 bases and J by 7 bases, and 9 bases separated the two germline ends. This chain's CDR3 is CASSPRGNSPLHF. The CDR3 DNA reads TGTGCCAGCAGTCCCAGGGGAAATTCACCCCTCCACTTT.

The chain joins TRBV1 to TRBJ2-3; whether TRBD2, the table's D call, matches the DNA was not checked. TRBV1 is a listed pseudogene. The CDR3 is 17 amino acids. The CDR3 sequence: CTSSLPSTGTSTDTQYF. The CDR3 nucleotides read TGCACCAGCAGCCTCCCCTCCACCGGGACTAGCACAGATACGCAGTATTTT.

The chain recombines TRBV11-2 with TRBJ2-1, with D possibly TRBD1 on 6 matching bases. This CDR3 contains 13 residues. Germline V gene sequence: CDR1 SGHAT, CDR2 FQNNGV. The germline V and J ends were trimmed by 7 bases and 5 bases, with 12 bases remaining between them. CDR3 sequence: CASKGVLNNEQFF. For the CDR3, the DNA is TGTGCCAGCAAGGGGGTATTAAACAATGAGCAGTTCTTC.

The sample holds one count of this clone. Within the sample, other DNA sequences also encode this same CDR3. The chain carries TRBV2 and TRBJ1-5; 7 bases align to TRBD1. Germline V gives CDR1 SNHLY, CDR2 FYNNEI. The J segment lost 5 bases and the V segment lost 4 bases, leaving 2 bases of the junction unmatched. The CDR3 has 13 amino acids. The CDR3 spells CASSAGGDQPQHF. DNA of the CDR3: TGTGCCAGCAGTGCAGGGGGTGATCAGCCCCAGCATTTT.

The V gene is TRBV5-5, the J gene TRBJ2-1; D may be TRBD1 (7 bases). Germline CDR1 is SGHKS and CDR2 is YYEKEE (reference sequence). V lost 3 bases and J lost 8, with 21 bases in between. This CDR3 has 16 residues. The CDR3 bases are TGTGCCAGCAGCTCTCTCGCGGGACAGAAGGGCTATGAGCAGTTCTTC. Protein sequence: CASSSLAGQKGYEQFF. The full variable domain, rest sourced from reference TRBV5-5 and TRBJ2-1, is DAGVTQSPTHLIKTRGQQVTLRCSPISGHKSVSWYQQVLGQGPQFIFQYYEKEERGRGNFPDRFSARQFPNYSSELNVNALLLGDSALYLCASSSLAGQKGYEQFFGPGTRLTVL.

This rearrangement joins TRBV28 to TRBJ1-3; 7 nucleotides agree with TRBD1. CDR3 length: 15 residues. J gave up 3 bases and V 5 bases, and 7 bases lay outside the gene matches. Germline CDR1 reads MDHEN; CDR2 reads SYDVKM. This CDR3 reads CASSLPGQFGNTIYF. The CDR3 DNA sequence: TGTGCCAGCAGTCTCCCGGGACAGTTTGGAAACACCATATATTTT.

V is TRBV4-1 and J is TRBJ2-5, with 12 positions matching TRBD2. Germline lookup yields CDR1 MGHRA and CDR2 YSYEKL. The ends lost 1 base at V and 3 bases at J; junction bases unmatched: 15. CDR3 size: 20 residues. CDR3 DNA: TGCGCCAGCAGCCAAGCATCCGTTCTAGCGGGAGGGTTGGGGAAAGAGACCCAGTACTTC. This encodes CASSQASVLAGGLGKETQYF.

This chain joins TRBV6-1 and TRBJ1-5; no definite D call. CDR1 and CDR2 from the germline V gene are MNHNS and SASEGT. The CDR3 runs 14 residues. Trimming stripped 5 bases from V and 0 bases from J, with 8 bases between. CDR3 in amino acids: CASSSEPSNQPQHF. In DNA, the CDR3 is TGTGCCAGCAGTTCGGAGCCTAGCAATCAGCCCCAGCATTTT.

The chain is built from TRBV5-1 and TRBJ2-3; 12 bases agree with TRBD2. Per the germline V gene, CDR1 is SGHRS and CDR2 is YFSETQ. This CDR3 region has 19 residues. The trim removed 4 bases at V and 0 bases at J, leaving 12 bases unmatched. The CDR3 sequence is CASSPRFGLAGTSTDTQYF. In DNA form, the CDR3 reads TGCGCCAGCAGCCCCCGTTTCGGACTAGCGGGAACTAGCACAGATACGCAGTATTTT.

This clone came up once. This chain links TRBV6-5 with TRBJ1-2; 7 positions agree with TRBD1. The CDR3 totals 15 residues. V dropped 2 bases and J dropped 0; count of bases not matched to a gene: 3. Germline CDR1 and CDR2: MNHEY and SVGAGI. CDR3 nucleotide sequence: TGTGCCAGCAGTTACGAGGGGGCCGCTAACTATGGCTACACCTTC. This encodes CASSYEGAANYGYTF.

J is TRBJ2-7 and V is TRBV5-1; D remains ambiguous. This CDR3 spans 11 amino acids. V lost 3 bases and J lost 9, with 10 bases in between. Looked up from germline, CDR1 is SGHRS and CDR2 is YFSETQ. The CDR3 coding sequence is TGCGCCAGCAGCTCCGGTTTAGTGCAGTACTTC. Translating gives CASSSGLVQYF.

This clone has a single count. The CDR3 region has the DNA TGCGCCAGCAGCCAGGGCGAGCAGTTCTTC. Protein product: CASSQGEQFF. This sequence joins TRBV4-1 and TRBJ2-1; no clear D gene. Per the germline V gene, CDR1 is MGHRA and CDR2 is YSYEKL. CDR3 size: 10 residues. Trimming cost V 3 bases and J 10 bases, with 4 bases left between them.

CDR3 sequence (DNA): TGTGCCAGCAGTCCCGGGACTAGCGGGAGAATTGGGTTGGTC. It yields the protein CASSPGTSGRIGLV. The gene calls are TRBV28 and TRBJ2-7, with TRBD2 identical over 14 bases. This CDR3 comprises 14 residues. Germline V gives CDR1 MDHEN, CDR2 SYDVKM.

The chain uses TRBV9 and TRBJ2-6; D might be TRBD1 (5 bases). CDR1 is SGDLS and CDR2 is YYNGEE in the germline V gene. The CDR3 consists of 16 residues. V was clipped by 3 bases and J by 0 bases, with 10 bases between them. The CDR3 is CASSAQTDSGANVLTF. The CDR3 coding sequence is TGTGCCAGCAGCGCCCAGACAGACTCTGGGGCCAACGTCCTGACTTTC. Complete variable domain (other parts from reference TRBV9 and TRBJ2-6): DSGVTQTPKHLITATGQRVTLRCSPRSGDLSVYWYQQSLDQGLQFLIQYYNGEERAKGNILERFSAQQFPDLHSELNLSSLELGDSALYFCASSAQTDSGANVLTFGAGSRLTVL.

V usage is TRBV28 and J usage is TRBJ2-1, with 12 bases matching TRBD2. CDR1 MDHEN and CDR2 SYDVKM come from the germline V gene. The junction had 3 bases not matched to a gene; V was cut back by 6 bases and J by 3 bases. The CDR3 length is 15 residues. CDR3 sequence reads: CASRPLAGGYNEQFF. For the CDR3, the DNA is TGTGCCAGCAGGCCACTAGCGGGAGGCTACAATGAGCAGTTCTTC. Full variable domain (rest looked up from reference TRBV28 and TRBJ2-1): DVKVTQSSRYLVKRTGEKVFLECVQDMDHENMFWYRQDPGLGLRLIYFSYDVKMKEKGDIPEGYSVSREKKERFSLILESASTNQTSMYLCASRPLAGGYNEQFFGPGTRLTVL.

CDR3 DNA sequence: TGTGCCAGTAGTATAGTGGCAGGGGAGTTCTACGAGCAGTACTTC. It encodes CASSIVAGEFYEQYF. The chain recombines TRBV19 with TRBJ2-7; maybe TRBD1 (6 bases). The germline V gene encodes CDR1 LNHDA and CDR2 SQIVND (reference sequence). This CDR3 contains 15 residues. V lost 1 base, J lost 3 bases, and 13 bases lay in between.

This clone was counted a few times. The chain recombines TRBV10-1 with TRBJ2-3, with D possibly matching TRBD2 (6 bases). CDR3 length: 17 residues. Germline loops: CDR1 WNHNN, CDR2 SYGVQD (reference sequence). Between the trimmed V and J ends, which lost 3 bases and 3 bases, there was a span of 19 bases. CDR3 residues: CASSEREPGSLTDTQYF. For the CDR3, the DNA is TGCGCCAGCAGTGAACGGGAGCCTGGAAGTCTGACAGATACGCAGTATTTT.